The 17 T cell receptor beta chains below were found in one sample sequenced in a study of response to subunit inactivated influenza vaccine. TCRdb recomputed calls from the RT-PCR reads with MiXCR, one row per CDR3 protein. The sample shows about 480,000 distinct CDR3 sequences, 25% of them seen only once. The sequencing here drew on CD4+ T cells sorted from PBMCs, taken more than 4 days after vaccination. Source of these receptors: a man in his forties or fifties who received an inactivated influenza vaccine.

This clonotype turned up a few times. This sequence joins TRBV10-3 and TRBJ1-2; 8 bases line up with TRBD1. CDR3 length equals 14 residues. Trimming at V came to 6 bases and at J to 8 bases, leaving 11 bases not matched to a gene. Germline V gene lookup returns CDR1 ENHRY and CDR2 SYGVKD. The CDR3 DNA is TGTGCCATCAGGGGCCCGGCAGGGGGCCAAGGCTACACCTTC. It yields the protein CAIRGPAGGQGYTF.

The J gene is TRBJ2-7, the V gene TRBV7-2, with D perhaps assigned TRBD1 or TRBD2 (6 bases each). The CDR3 extends over 14 amino acids. The ends were cut back, 1 base at V and 6 bases at J, with 13 bases in the middle. CDR1 SGHTA and CDR2 FQGNSA come from the germline V gene. The CDR3 nucleotides read TGTGCCAGCAGCTTAGGTGAGGGGGGCGGCGAGCAGTACTTC. Protein product: CASSLGEGGGEQYF.

This clonotype has just a few counts. V usage is TRBV5-1 and J usage is TRBJ2-2; no clear D gene. The V end lost 0 bases, the J end lost 7 bases, and 10 bases lay between the germline ends. Germline assignment: CDR1 SGHRS and CDR2 YFSETQ. CDR3 length: 14 amino acids. The CDR3 bases are TGCGCCAGCAGCTTGGGCGAGGTGGGCGGGGAGCTGTTTTTT. Its translation: CASSLGEVGGELFF.

The rearrangement links TRBV18 to TRBJ2-5; possibly TRBD2 for D (5 bases). CDR3 size: 13 residues. Trimming left V 5 bases short and J 0 bases short, with 7 bases between. CDR1 and CDR2 from the germline V gene are KGHSH and LQKENI. DNA for the CDR3: TGTGCCAGCTCAGGGAGTTACCAAGAGACCCAGTACTTC. It is translated as CASSGSYQETQYF.

This chain connects TRBV7-3 to TRBJ2-1; 8 bases align to TRBD2. Per germline, CDR1 SGHTA and CDR2 FQGTGA. CDR3 length: 14 amino acids. After removal of 2 bases from V and 10 bases from J, the junction contained 7 bases not matched to a gene. The CDR3 loop is CASSLGSGSREQFF. In nucleotides, the CDR3 is TGTGCCAGCAGCTTAGGGAGCGGGAGCCGCGAGCAGTTCTTC. Full variable domain (remainder filled in from reference TRBV7-3 and TRBJ2-1): GAGVSQTPSNKVTEKGKYVELRCDPISGHTALYWYRQSLGQGPEFLIYFQGTGAADDSGLPNDRFFAVRPEGSVSTLKIQRTERGDSAVYLCASSLGSGSREQFFGPGTRLTVL.

This clonotype was seen more than once but under ten times. The rearrangement links TRBV6-1 to TRBJ2-7; no firm D call. V was clipped by 6 bases and J by 9 bases, with 24 bases between them. This CDR3 has 15 amino acids. CDR1 and CDR2 (germline): MNHNS, SASEGT. CDR3 region: CASRPSWEVGIGQYF. For the CDR3, the DNA is TGTGCCAGCAGACCTAGTTGGGAAGTGGGCATCGGGCAGTACTTC.

This clonotype was detected only a few times. This chain links TRBV9 with TRBJ2-1; 12 positions match TRBD2. The V segment lost 2 bases and the J segment 7 bases; nucleotides outside the gene matches: 4. CDR3 size: 15 residues. Germline CDR1 reads SGDLS; CDR2 reads YYNGEE. This CDR3 reads CASSVGTSGFNEQFF. CDR3 nucleotides: TGTGCCAGCAGCGTGGGGACTAGCGGGTTTAATGAGCAGTTCTTC.

The rearrangement links TRBV9 to TRBJ2-1; weak D call: TRBD2 (5 bases). CDR3 length: 16 residues. V lost 0 bases to trimming and J lost 4 bases, with 14 bases between them. The germline V gene encodes CDR1 SGDLS and CDR2 YYNGEE. Written as DNA, the CDR3 is TGTGCCAGCAGCGTAGGGGTGCAGGAGGCATACAATGAGCAGTTCTTC. Translation: CASSVGVQEAYNEQFF.

The chain joins TRBV10-3 to TRBJ2-3; D possibly corresponds to TRBD2 (5 bases). The CDR3 contains 13 residues. Trimming cost V 4 bases and J 4 bases, with 9 bases left between them. The V gene's germline CDR1 is ENHRY and CDR2 SYGVKD. CDR3 region: CAISGGSSDTQYF. CDR3 DNA: TGTGCCATCAGTGGAGGGTCTTCAGATACGCAGTATTTT.

This clonotype was seen only once. This sequence joins TRBV9 and TRBJ2-3, with 10 positions matching TRBD1. Germline CDR1 reads SGDLS; CDR2 reads YYNGEE. V dropped 0 bases and J dropped 1; count of bases not matched to a gene: 2. The CDR3 totals 16 residues. The CDR3 is CASSVVGTGGTDTQYF. In DNA form, the CDR3 reads TGTGCCAGCAGCGTAGTAGGGACAGGGGGCACAGATACGCAGTATTTT. The whole variable domain, filled in from reference TRBV9 and TRBJ2-3, reads DSGVTQTPKHLITATGQRVTLRCSPRSGDLSVYWYQQSLDQGLQFLIQYYNGEERAKGNILERFSAQQFPDLHSELNLSSLELGDSALYFCASSVVGTGGTDTQYFGPGTRLTVL.

The rearrangement joins TRBV19 to TRBJ2-7, with a tentative D call TRBD1 (6 bases). In germline, CDR1 is LNHDA, CDR2 SQIVND (reference sequence). Trimming cost V 4 bases and J 3 bases, with 13 bases left between them. The CDR3 spans 14 residues. CDR3 sequence reads: CASSKDRNGYEQYF. The CDR3, as DNA: TGTGCCAGTAGTAAAGACAGGAACGGCTACGAGCAGTACTTC.

This clonotype appeared a few times. The chain joins TRBV28 to TRBJ2-5; 10 nucleotides align to TRBD2. The CDR3 extends over 14 amino acids. Germline V lookup: CDR1 MDHEN, CDR2 SYDVKM. The V and J ends lost 3 bases and 5 bases, in that order; junction bases with no gene match: 3. The chain's CDR3 is CASSLLAGVETQYF. The CDR3 nucleotides read TGTGCCAGCAGTTTGCTAGCGGGGGTTGAGACCCAGTACTTC.

This clonotype was detected only a few times. V usage is TRBV6-1 and J usage is TRBJ2-7; 14 bases align to TRBD2. This CDR3 spans 15 amino acids. J gave up 4 bases and V 5 bases, and 4 bases lay outside the gene matches. Germline V lookup: CDR1 MNHNS, CDR2 SASEGT. CDR3 in DNA: TGTGCCAGCAGTAAAGGGACTAGCGGGAGATACGAGCAGTACTTC. Protein product: CASSKGTSGRYEQYF.

This clonotype was detected only a few times. The gene calls are TRBV29-1 and TRBJ1-1, with 9 positions matching TRBD1. CDR1 is SQVTM and CDR2 is ANQGSEA in the germline V gene. This CDR3 spans 13 amino acids. The CDR3 is CGMSDRGDTEAFF. In DNA form, the CDR3 reads TGCGGGATGTCGGACAGGGGAGACACTGAAGCTTTCTTT.

The rearrangement joins TRBV18 to TRBJ1-1, with D perhaps matching TRBD1 (5 bases). The CDR3 contains 15 residues. The germline V gene has CDR1 KGHSH and CDR2 LQKENI. Trimming cost V 6 bases and J 0 bases, with 14 bases left between them. CDR3 protein: CASSGGAAVNTEAFF. CDR3 sequence (DNA): TGTGCCAGCTCGGGGGGTGCCGCAGTGAACACTGAAGCTTTCTTT.

This chain uses TRBV12-3 or TRBV12-4 with TRBJ2-3; D call uncertain. This CDR3 is built from 11 residues. V lost 5 bases and J 9 bases, leaving 9 bases between the germline ends. CDR3 protein: CASSAFDTQYF. In DNA, the CDR3 is TGTGCCAGCAGTGCCTTTGACACGCAGTATTTT.

The genes are TRBV2 and TRBJ1-5; 9 positions match TRBD1. Germline CDR1 and CDR2: SNHLY and FYNNEI. CDR3 size: 18 residues. The chain's CDR3 is CTLCFGWGTGSSNQPQHF. CDR3 nucleotide sequence: TGTACCCTCTGTTTCGGATGGGGGACAGGGTCTAGCAATCAGCCCCAGCATTTT.